This section outlines one T cell receptor (beta chain) sequence together with its context. The CDR3 covers 18 residues. V was shortened by 0 bases and J by 9 bases, with 23 bases between the two germline ends. Germline-derived CDR1 and CDR2 are LGHNA and YNFKEQ. This sample was included in a study of blood T cell repertoires in COVID-19. Study-wide context: Sites in the United States, Italy and Spain provided acute and convalescent COVID-19 samples.

In the study's own analysis: Researchers report that nucleated cell counts were estimated from reference gene primer amplification. The repertoire was sequenced with immunoSEQ multiplex PCR; TCRdb's copy has only in-frame clones and lacks some. From that table come the V and J calls and clone size; the DNA was used to work out D and trimming. Among approximately 190,000 clones listed, about 88% were seen once. This receptor was taken from a man aged 25-45 years with active or convalescent COVID-19. J is TRBJ2-2 and V is TRBV4-2, with D possibly TRBD1 on 6 matching bases. The sequencing input was peripheral blood. This CDR3 is CASSQETPRQAGGRELFF. CDR3 nucleotide sequence: TGTGCCAGCAGCCAAGAGACCCCTCGACAGGCGGGTGGCCGGGAGCTGTTTTTT.